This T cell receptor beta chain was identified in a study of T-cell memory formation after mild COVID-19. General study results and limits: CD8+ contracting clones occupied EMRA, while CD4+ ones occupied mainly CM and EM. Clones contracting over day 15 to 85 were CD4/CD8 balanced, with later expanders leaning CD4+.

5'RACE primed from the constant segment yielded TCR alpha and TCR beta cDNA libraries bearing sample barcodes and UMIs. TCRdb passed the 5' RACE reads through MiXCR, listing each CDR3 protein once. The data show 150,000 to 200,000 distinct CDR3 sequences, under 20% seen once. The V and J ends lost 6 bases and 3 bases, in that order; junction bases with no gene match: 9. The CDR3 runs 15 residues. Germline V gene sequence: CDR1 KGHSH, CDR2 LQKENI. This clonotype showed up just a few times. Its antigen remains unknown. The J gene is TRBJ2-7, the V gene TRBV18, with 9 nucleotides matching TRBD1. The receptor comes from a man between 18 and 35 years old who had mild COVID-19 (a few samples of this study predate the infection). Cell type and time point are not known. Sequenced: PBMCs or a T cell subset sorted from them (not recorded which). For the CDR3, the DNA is TGTGCCAGCTCCCCGTCGGGACAGGGTCTCTACGAGCAGTACTTC. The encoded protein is CASSPSGQGLYEQYF.